These T cell receptor beta chains were read from a single sample in a study of blood T cells in healthy people across ages. TCRdb itself ran the 5' RACE reads through MiXCR, one entry per CDR3 protein. The data show more than 800,000 distinct CDR3 sequences, around 26% seen once. Sequencing used blood. These receptor sequences come from an elderly woman in good health. The CDR3 runs from the conserved cysteine through the conserved F or W.

TRBJ2-3 | TRBV24-1 | 17 | CATSDFAGGQVTDTQYF
TRBJ2-7 | TRBV6-2/TRBV6-3 | 11 | CAVSPSDEQYF
TRBJ1-2 | TRBV15 | 16 | CATSRRRTGSDYGYTF
TRBJ2-1 | TRBV10-2 | 15 | CTSSAGTSFRYEQFF
TRBJ2-1 | TRBV20-1 | 19 | CSATVRGLAGGPIINEQFF
TRBJ1-2 | TRBV25-1 | 16 | CASSETGQLANYGYTF
TRBJ2-3 | TRBV24-1 | 16 | CATSDFAGEGTDTQYF
TRBJ1-4 | TRBV3-1 | 17 | CASSPFFTAKTNEKLFF
TRBJ1-6 | TRBV2 | 15 | CASSEEGLINSPRHF
TRBJ1-6 | TRBV12-3/TRBV12-4 | 14 | CASSFRDRGSPLHF
TRBJ2-5 | TRBV28 | 13 | CASSISKQETQYF
TRBJ2-7 | TRBV18 | 13 | CASSHIGSYEQYF
TRBJ1-2 | TRBV3-1 | 14 | CASSQGHDNYGYTF
TRBJ1-1 | TRBV7-9 | 14 | CASSHQDGDTEAFF
- | TRBV20-1 | 14 | CSANRGRQQETQYF
TRBJ2-4 | TRBV20-1 | 16 | CSARAASGLAKNIQYF
TRBJ1-6 | TRBV11-2 | 14 | CASSLVGASSPLHF
TRBJ1-6 | TRBV3-1 | 13 | CASSQGGQFSLHF
TRBJ2-7 | TRBV7-2 | 12 | CASGHLGNEQYF
TRBJ1-2 | TRBV18 | 16 | CASSPPQTGGSLGYTF
TRBJ2-6 | TRBV12-3/TRBV12-4 | 15 | CASSPKGARANVLTF
TRBJ2-1 | TRBV29-1 | 11 | CSVERGLEQFF
TRBJ2-1 | TRBV7-2 | 16 | CASSSVGGSSYNEQFF
TRBJ1-5 | TRBV12-3/TRBV12-4 | 16 | CASSPQGRSSNQPQHF
TRBJ1-6 | TRBV7-8 | 17 | CASSSLGGISYNSPLHF
TRBJ2-3 | TRBV2 | 14 | CASSDSSSTDTQYF
TRBJ1-2 | TRBV29-1 | 13 | CSVEGRGNWGYTF
TRBJ2-6 | TRBV5-1 | 13 | CASSEMGANVLTF
TRBJ2-7 | TRBV20-1 | 16 | CSASGHRASRNYEQYF
TRBJ2-3 | TRBV27 | 18 | CASSSVRGRGPSTDTQYF
TRBJ1-1 | TRBV18 | 15 | CASSPPEGTSTEAFF
TRBJ2-1 | TRBV28 | 16 | CASRLAGDPTYNEQFF
TRBJ2-2 | TRBV5-4 | 14 | CASSLALAPGELFF
TRBJ1-5 | TRBV6-2/TRBV6-3 | 15 | CASSSAGATNQPQHF
TRBJ1-3 | TRBV4-3 | 15 | CASSQRAGSGNTIYF
TRBJ2-1 | TRBV7-9 | 17 | CASSLGTGVPRNNEQFF
TRBJ1-4 | TRBV6-5 | 15 | CASSSGSVPNEKLFF
TRBJ2-3 | TRBV7-2 | 17 | CASSLVSSGGSTDTQYF
TRBJ1-2 | TRBV7-2 | 13 | CASTPGQGLGYTF
TRBJ2-3 | TRBV5-1 | 15 | CASSFGGSSTDTQYF
TRBJ2-5 | TRBV29-1 | 13 | CSVDMRSQETQYF
TRBJ1-2 | TRBV4-1 | 15 | CASSQDWDSSLGYTF
TRBJ1-2 | TRBV7-2 | 11 | CASSTRGYYTF
TRBJ2-3 | TRBV6-6 | 15 | CASSSPVGHTDTQYF
TRBJ2-5 | TRBV2 | 13 | CASSWTPVGTQYF
TRBJ1-2 | TRBV9 | 14 | CASSVKENHYGYTF
TRBJ1-2 | TRBV28 | 15 | CASSWVARADYGYTF
TRBJ2-6 | TRBV5-5 | 15 | CASSTAGVGANVLTF
TRBJ2-7 | TRBV20-1 | 14 | CSASRGGNSYEQYF
TRBJ1-2 | TRBV6-5 | 13 | CASIQRGEGGYTF
TRBJ2-2 | TRBV6-1 | 15 | CASSEALVFSGELFF
TRBJ2-4 | TRBV5-1 | 15 | CASSLESGSKNIQYF
TRBJ2-3 | TRBV20-1 | 15 | CSARFGATSTDTQYF
TRBJ1-1 | TRBV9 | 16 | CASSVVPGGGNTEAFF
TRBJ2-7 | TRBV20-1 | 14 | CSARGRQGLVEQYF
TRBJ2-5 | TRBV20-1 | 13 | CSATKTSEETQYF
TRBJ2-3 | TRBV12-3/TRBV12-4 | 17 | CASSSTGLAGGADTQYF
TRBJ2-3 | TRBV2 | 15 | CASLLGSIPPDTQYF
- | TRBV6-5 | 16 | CASKGGRGSRIDEQYF